The 18 T cell receptor beta chains below were found in one sample sequenced in a study of blood T cell repertoires in COVID-19. Here immunoSEQ multiplex PCR was the method, and the copy in TCRdb shows in-frame clones only, minus some. The repertoire holds 210,000 or so clones, with about 80% as singletons. Source material: peripheral blood. The receptors stem from a woman of 80 years or more with COVID-19, enrolled during active disease.

The genes are TRBV28 and TRBJ1-2; D is possibly TRBD1 (5 bases). The CDR3 contains 15 residues. The ends were cut back, 2 bases at V and 0 bases at J, with 10 bases in the middle. Germline-derived CDR1 and CDR2 are MDHEN and SYDVKM. The chain's CDR3 is CASSLLQGPNYGYTF. CDR3 nucleotides: TGTGCCAGCAGTTTACTCCAGGGTCCTAACTATGGCTACACCTTC.

The chain couples TRBV3-1 (or the pseudogene TRBV3-2) to TRBJ1-6; no definite D call. CDR1 is LGHDT and CDR2 is YNNKEL in the germline V gene (reference sequence). This CDR3 spans 14 amino acids. V was trimmed by 8 bases and J by 9 bases, leaving 17 bases between them. CDR3 loop: CASSSTRSSSPLHF. The CDR3 DNA sequence: TGTGCCAGCTCCTCGACACGATCGAGTTCACCCCTCCACTTT.

V gene TRBV7-2 combines with J gene TRBJ2-1, with a possible D match to TRBD1 (5 bases). Trimming removed 0 bases at V and 2 bases at J, with 8 bases between. The CDR3 is 15 residues long. Looked up from germline, CDR1 is SGHTA and CDR2 is FQGNSA. The CDR3 DNA reads as TGTGCCAGCAGCTTAGCGGGGCGACCCTACAATGAGCAGTTCTTC. It translates to CASSLAGRPYNEQFF.

The V call is TRBV15, the J call TRBJ2-6, with D possibly matching TRBD1 (6 bases). The V and J ends lost 4 bases and 0 bases respectively, with 10 bases between them. CDR1 and CDR2 from the germline V gene are LNHNV and YYDKDF (reference sequence). This CDR3 comprises 16 residues. CDR3 nucleotide sequence: TGTGCCACCAGCACGGACAGAAGCTCTGGGGCCAACGTCCTGACTTTC. This gives the protein CATSTDRSSGANVLTF.

This clone was counted only a few times. The V call is TRBV5-1, the J call TRBJ1-5; TRBD1 aligns across 7 bases. The CDR3 length is 15 residues. Germline lookup yields CDR1 SGHRS and CDR2 YFSETQ. Trimming removed 0 bases from V and 5 bases from J; junction bases left unmatched: 5. As DNA, the CDR3 is TGCGCCAGCAGCTTGGAGGGGGCGCGAGATCAGCCCCAGCATTTT. Its protein product is CASSLEGARDQPQHF.

V is TRBV6-6 and J is TRBJ1-2; 7 nucleotides align to TRBD1. CDR1 and CDR2 (germline): MNHNY, SVGAGI (reference sequence). The CDR3 loop spans 14 amino acids. Germline trimming cut 7 bases from V and 4 bases from J; bases unmatched to any gene: 9. CDR3 protein: CASNPLNRGYGYTF. Written as DNA, the CDR3 is TGTGCCAGCAACCCCCTCAACAGGGGCTATGGCTACACCTTC.

The J gene is TRBJ1-1, the V gene TRBV2; D not resolved. This CDR3 spans 13 amino acids. Trimming left V 7 bases short and J 1 base short, with 10 bases between. The germline V gene encodes CDR1 SNHLY and CDR2 FYNNEI. The CDR3 DNA reads TGTGCCAGCAATGAGATGAGGAACACTGAAGCTTTCTTT. It codes for CASNEMRNTEAFF. Full variable domain (remainder filled in from reference TRBV2 and TRBJ1-1): EPEVTQTPSHQVTQMGQEVILRCVPISNHLYFYWYRQILGQKVEFLVSFYNNEISEKSEIFDDQFSVERPDGSNFTLKIRSTKLEDSAMYFCASNEMRNTEAFFGQGTRLTVV.

The rearrangement uses TRBV7-6 and TRBJ1-6; 10 bases align to TRBD1. The CDR3 runs to 16 residues. J was trimmed by 11 bases and V by 3 bases; bases with no gene match: 10. Germline V CDR1 and CDR2: SGHVS, FNYEAQ. The CDR3 region is CASSLGQGLRSPPLHF. Here the CDR3 DNA reads TGTGCCAGCAGCTTGGGACAGGGGTTGAGATCGCCACCCCTCCACTTT.

The genes are TRBV6-6 and TRBJ1-2, with D tentatively TRBD1 (5 bases). Germline CDR1 and CDR2: MNHNY and SVGAGI (reference sequence). V was cut by 0 bases and J by 7 bases, with 9 bases left in between. The CDR3 has 13 amino acids. The CDR3 DNA follows: TGTGCCAGCAGTTACTCAGGGGTTGGTGGCTACACCTTC. Amino acids: CASSYSGVGGYTF.

V usage is TRBV6-5 and J usage is TRBJ2-7; tentative D call: TRBD2 (6 bases). Per germline, CDR1 MNHEY and CDR2 SVGAGI. Trimming removed 0 bases from V and 0 bases from J, with 12 bases in between. The CDR3 length is 16 residues. CDR3 bases: TGTGCCAGCAGTTACTCGACGGGAGCCCCCTCCTACGAGCAGTACTTC. Translated, it gives CASSYSTGAPSYEQYF.

This clone appeared a few times. V and J are TRBV19 and TRBJ1-5; no firm D call. The CDR3 sequence is 15 residues long. V shed 3 bases and J shed 2 bases, with 11 bases lying between them. Germline values: CDR1 LNHDA, CDR2 SQIVND (reference sequence). For the CDR3, the DNA is TGTGCCAGTAGTATCTGGGCAGGCGGCAATCAGCCCCAGCATTTT. Its protein product is CASSIWAGGNQPQHF.

Written as DNA, the CDR3 is TGTGCCAGCAGTTACCGTGACAGGGTGTACGGAAACACCATATATTTT. This translates into CASSYRDRVYGNTIYF. The chain has TRBV27 and TRBJ1-3, with 7 bases that match TRBD1. CDR1 and CDR2 from the germline V gene are MNHEY and SMNVEV (reference sequence). The V gene end was trimmed by 4 bases and the J gene end by 4 bases; junction bases not matched to a gene: 10. There are 16 residues in the CDR3.

The J gene is TRBJ1-1, the V gene TRBV18, with D maybe TRBD1 (6 bases). Trimming left V 5 bases short and J 5 bases short, with 21 bases between. Germline V lookup: CDR1 KGHSH, CDR2 LQKENI. This CDR3 has 16 residues. DNA of the CDR3: TGTGCCAGCTCATCTCTTGGCGGGGGGCGAAGGACTGAAGCTTTCTTT. Amino acids: CASSSLGGGRRTEAFF.

V gene TRBV6-5 combines with J gene TRBJ2-7, with a tentative D call TRBD2 (5 bases). This CDR3 has 15 amino acids. CDR1 and CDR2 from the germline V gene are MNHEY and SVGAGI. Trimming removed 5 bases at V and 4 bases at J, with 18 bases between. CDR3 sequence (DNA): TGTGCCAGCAGTCTCGTTGGCGTCGAGGGATACGAGCAGTACTTC. Translated, it gives CASSLVGVEGYEQYF.

V gene TRBV28 combines with J gene TRBJ1-2; 7 bases agree with TRBD1. This CDR3 has 13 residues. Germline loops: CDR1 MDHEN, CDR2 SYDVKM. J lost 2 bases, V lost 4 bases, and 1 base had no gene match. The CDR3 loop is CASSWDRNYGYTF. CDR3 bases: TGTGCCAGCAGTTGGGACAGAAACTATGGCTACACCTTC.

The gene calls are TRBV9 and TRBJ1-2, with 8 bases that match TRBD1. V lost 0 bases and J lost 7; bases outside the gene matches: 5. This CDR3 region has 14 residues. Germline V gives CDR1 SGDLS, CDR2 YYNGEE. The CDR3 DNA reads as TGTGCCAGCAGCGTAGTGGGGGACAGGCGTGGCTACACCTTC. Translation: CASSVVGDRRGYTF. Supplemented by reference TRBV9 and TRBJ1-2, the full variable domain reads DSGVTQTPKHLITATGQRVTLRCSPRSGDLSVYWYQQSLDQGLQFLIQYYNGEERAKGNILERFSAQQFPDLHSELNLSSLELGDSALYFCASSVVGDRRGYTFGSGTRLTVV.

This clone was observed a single time. The chain is built from TRBV5-1 and TRBJ1-1; possibly TRBD1 for D (6 bases). V was pared by 2 bases and J by 1 base, with 9 bases between. This CDR3 comprises 14 residues. Germline V gene data show CDR1 as SGHRS and CDR2 as YFSETQ. The CDR3 sequence: CASSLMDRNTEAFF. Here the CDR3 DNA reads TGCGCCAGCAGCTTAATGGACAGGAACACTGAAGCTTTCTTT.

The chain links TRBV5-1 to TRBJ2-7; 8 nucleotides match TRBD1. The CDR3 covers 15 residues. The V and J ends lost 0 bases and 7 bases, in that order; junction bases with no gene match: 9. Looked up from germline, CDR1 is SGHRS and CDR2 is YFSETQ. CDR3: CASSLAGQATVEQYF. CDR3 in DNA: TGCGCCAGCAGCTTGGCGGGACAGGCCACCGTTGAGCAGTACTTC.